The 13 T cell receptor beta chains given below trace back to one sample, sequenced in a study of response to subunit inactivated influenza vaccine. TCRdb independently ran MiXCR on the RT-PCR reads; one entry per CDR3 protein. The table shows hundreds of thousands of distinct CDR3 sequences, with 21% occurring only once. The source material was PBMCs from blood, sampled 21 months after vaccination. These receptors were taken from a man aged 45-69 years who received an inactivated influenza vaccine.

This clonotype was recorded a few times. The chain uses TRBV10-3 and TRBJ1-2, with TRBD1 identical over 10 bases. Germline CDR1 reads ENHRY; CDR2 reads SYGVKD. The CDR3 loop spans 15 amino acids. The V segment lost 3 bases and the J segment 2 bases; nucleotides outside the gene matches: 3. CDR3: CAISDPGQGNYGYTF. DNA of the CDR3: TGTGCCATCAGTGACCCGGGACAGGGGAACTATGGCTACACCTTC.

This clonotype was counted a few times. CDR3 protein: CASSQGPGANYGYTF. Written as DNA, the CDR3 is TGCGCCAGCAGCCAAGGCCCAGGGGCTAACTATGGCTACACCTTC. V usage is TRBV4-1 and J usage is TRBJ1-2, with D possibly TRBD1 on 6 matching bases. The length of the CDR3 is 15 residues. The germline V gene encodes CDR1 MGHRA and CDR2 YSYEKL. V gave up 1 base and J gave up 0 bases, with 9 bases separating them.

This clonotype was observed at least ten times. The V call is TRBV4-3, the J call TRBJ1-3; tentatively, D is TRBD1 (5 bases). The ends were cut back, 0 bases at V and 1 base at J, with 7 bases in the middle. The germline V gene has CDR1 LGHNA and CDR2 YSLEER. This CDR3 spans 15 amino acids. CDR3 in DNA: TGCGCCAGCAGCCAAGACAGGGTGTCTGGAAACACCATATATTTT. Translating it yields CASSQDRVSGNTIYF.

The rearrangement joins TRBV7-2 to TRBJ2-3; tentative D call: TRBD2 (6 bases). Germline CDR1 reads SGHTA; CDR2 reads FQGNSA. The V gene lost 3 bases and the J gene lost 4 bases, with 14 bases spanning the gap. CDR3 length: 15 amino acids. This CDR3 is CASSLVPGSPDTQYF. CDR3 nucleotide sequence: TGTGCCAGCAGCTTGGTTCCCGGGAGTCCAGATACGCAGTATTTT.

V and J are TRBV12-3 or TRBV12-4 and TRBJ1-5; no firm D call. The CDR3 consists of 12 residues. V was clipped by 5 bases and J by 8 bases, with 10 bases between them. In nucleotides, the CDR3 is TGTGCCAGCAGTATGTTACAAGAGCCCCAGCATTTT. Its translation: CASSMLQEPQHF.

This chain uses TRBV7-9 with TRBJ1-1; D unclear. This CDR3 is 13 amino acids long. Germline V gene lookup returns CDR1 SEHNR and CDR2 FQNEAQ (reference sequence). Deletions cut 1 base from V and 5 bases from J, with 8 bases between. CDR3 nucleotides: TGTGCCAGCAGCTTAGAGGATGTGACTGAAGCTTTCTTT. As protein: CASSLEDVTEAFF.

This clonotype was detected a few times. J is TRBJ2-7 and V is TRBV12-3 or TRBV12-4; either TRBD1 or TRBD2 may fit D (5 bases each). The CDR3 consists of 13 residues. V was shortened by 6 bases and J by 1 base, with 10 bases between the two germline ends. CDR3 DNA sequence: TGTGCCAGCAGGATCGAGGGGTCCTACGAGCAGTACTTC. The encoded protein is CASRIEGSYEQYF.

A few counts support this clonotype. The CDR3 here is CASRERQGGDTGELFF. In DNA, the CDR3 is TGTGCCAGCAGGGAAAGACAGGGTGGCGACACCGGGGAGCTGTTTTTT. The chain recombines TRBV6-1 with TRBJ2-2; 7 nucleotides align to TRBD1. The CDR3 runs 16 residues. Germline V lookup: CDR1 MNHNS, CDR2 SASEGT. V was clipped by 6 bases and J by 3 bases; unmatched bases: 10.

The gene calls are TRBV12-3 or TRBV12-4 and TRBJ1-1; TRBD1 agrees at 9 bases. J gave up 6 bases and V 5 bases, and 7 bases lay outside the gene matches. There are 14 residues in the CDR3. In DNA, the CDR3 is TGTGCCAGCAGTGAAGGAACAGGGGGCCCTGAAGCTTTCTTT. Translated, it gives CASSEGTGGPEAFF.

The CDR3: CASSLVGYEQFF. DNA of the CDR3: TGTGCCAGCAGCTTAGTTGGATATGAGCAGTTCTTC. The gene calls are TRBV11-2 and TRBJ2-1; the D is unclear. This CDR3 contains 12 residues. V lost 1 base to trimming and J lost 8 bases, with 6 bases between them. Germline V gene sequence: CDR1 SGHAT, CDR2 FQNNGV.

The rearrangement links TRBV20-1 to TRBJ2-3; TRBD1 might be the D (5 bases). The germline gives CDR1 DFQATT, CDR2 SNEGSKA (reference sequence). The V and J ends lost 5 bases and 1 base respectively, with 10 bases between them. The CDR3 is made up of 13 amino acids. CDR3 residues: CSASRQRTDTQYF. In nucleotides, the CDR3 is TGCAGTGCTTCCCGACAGCGCACAGATACGCAGTATTTT.

This clonotype was counted between two and nine times. This chain links TRBV5-5 with TRBJ1-2; TRBD1 matches at 9 bases. After removal of 4 bases from V and 0 bases from J, the junction contained 13 bases not matched to a gene. The germline V gene encodes CDR1 SGHKS and CDR2 YYEKEE (reference sequence). The CDR3 runs to 18 residues. In DNA, the CDR3 is TGTGCCAGCAGCCCCAGTCCCGGGACAGGGAACGCTAACTATGGCTACACCTTC. Its protein is CASSPSPGTGNANYGYTF.

The chain recombines TRBV27 with TRBJ1-2; D is ambiguous. The V and J ends lost 8 bases and 0 bases respectively, with 10 bases between them. The CDR3 loop spans 13 amino acids. The germline V gene has CDR1 MNHEY and CDR2 SMNVEV (reference sequence). The CDR3 DNA follows: TGTGCCAGCTGTGACGGACCTAACTATGGCTACACCTTC. This codes for CASCDGPNYGYTF.